This paragraph covers one T cell receptor beta chain sequence. This CDR3 has 16 residues. Germline CDR1 reads LGHNA; CDR2 reads YNFKEQ. With 1 base clipped from V and 6 bases from J, the junction kept 5 bases outside the gene matches. This entry is derived from a study of blood T cell repertoires in COVID-19. Sequenced by immunoSEQ multiplex PCR; TCRdb stores in-frame clones only, minus some. The sample lists over 200,000 clones, more than 90% occurring once. The material sequenced was peripheral blood. This receptor was obtained from a person aged 18 to 35 with COVID-19, enrolled during active disease. This rearrangement joins TRBV4-2 to TRBJ2-2, with TRBD2 identical over 10 bases. The CDR3 reads CASSQGASGSPGELFF. CDR3 nucleotide sequence: TGTGCCAGCAGCCAAGGTGCTAGCGGGAGTCCCGGGGAGCTGTTTTTT.